This entry features one TCR beta chain sequence. Sequenced by immunoSEQ multiplex PCR; TCRdb stores in-frame clones only, minus some. The sample lists a few hundred thousand clones; around 92% were seen once. This sample is drawn from a study of blood T cell repertoires in COVID-19. The CDR3 is made up of 12 amino acids. Per germline, CDR1 MDHEN and CDR2 SYDVKM. Trimming stripped 1 base from V and 2 bases from J, with 3 bases between. The receptor was derived from a man aged 35 to 55 with acute or convalescent COVID-19. Sequencing was carried out using peripheral blood. The rearrangement uses TRBV28 and TRBJ2-7; D is unclear. The CDR3 DNA reads TGTGCCAGCAGTTTATACACCTACGAGCAGTACTTC. This gives the protein CASSLYTYEQYF.